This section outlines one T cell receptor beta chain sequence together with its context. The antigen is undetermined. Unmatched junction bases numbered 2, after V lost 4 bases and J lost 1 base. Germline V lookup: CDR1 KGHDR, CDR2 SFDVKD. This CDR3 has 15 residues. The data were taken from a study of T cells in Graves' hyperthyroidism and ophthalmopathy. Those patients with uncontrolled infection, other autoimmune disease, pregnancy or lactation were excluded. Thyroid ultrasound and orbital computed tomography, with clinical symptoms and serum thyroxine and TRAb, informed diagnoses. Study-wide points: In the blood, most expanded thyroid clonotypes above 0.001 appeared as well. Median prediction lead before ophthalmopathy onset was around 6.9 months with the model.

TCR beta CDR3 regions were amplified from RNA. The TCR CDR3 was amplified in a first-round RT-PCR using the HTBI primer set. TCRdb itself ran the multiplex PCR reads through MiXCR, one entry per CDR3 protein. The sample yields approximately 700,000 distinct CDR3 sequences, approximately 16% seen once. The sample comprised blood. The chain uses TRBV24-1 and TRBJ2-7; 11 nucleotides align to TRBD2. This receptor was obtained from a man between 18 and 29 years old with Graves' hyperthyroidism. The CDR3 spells CATSEGLAESYEQYF. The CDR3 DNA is TGTGCCACCAGTGAGGGACTAGCGGAATCCTACGAGCAGTACTTC.